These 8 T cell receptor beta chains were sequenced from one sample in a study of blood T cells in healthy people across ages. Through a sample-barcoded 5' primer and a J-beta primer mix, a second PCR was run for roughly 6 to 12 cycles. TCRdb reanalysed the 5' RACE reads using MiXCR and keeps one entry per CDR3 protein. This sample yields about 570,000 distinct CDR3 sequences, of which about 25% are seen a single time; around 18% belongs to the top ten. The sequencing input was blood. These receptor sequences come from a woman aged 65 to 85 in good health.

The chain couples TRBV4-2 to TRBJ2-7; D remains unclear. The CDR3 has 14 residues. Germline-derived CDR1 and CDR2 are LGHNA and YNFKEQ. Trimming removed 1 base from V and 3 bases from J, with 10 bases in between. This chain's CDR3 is CASSQAGPSYEQYF. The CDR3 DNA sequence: TGTGCCAGCAGCCAAGCCGGACCAAGCTACGAGCAGTACTTC.

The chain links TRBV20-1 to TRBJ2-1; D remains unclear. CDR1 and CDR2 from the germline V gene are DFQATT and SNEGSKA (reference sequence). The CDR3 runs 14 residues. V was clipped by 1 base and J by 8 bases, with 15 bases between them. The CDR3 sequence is CSARVAGLRDEQFF. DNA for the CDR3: TGCAGTGCTAGAGTTGCAGGCCTCCGGGATGAGCAGTTCTTC.

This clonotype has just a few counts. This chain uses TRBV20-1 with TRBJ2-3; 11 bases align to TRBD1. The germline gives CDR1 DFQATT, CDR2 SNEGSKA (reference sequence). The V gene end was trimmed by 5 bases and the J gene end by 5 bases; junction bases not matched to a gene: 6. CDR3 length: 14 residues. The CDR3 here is CSAPDRGLRDTQYF. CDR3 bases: TGCAGTGCTCCGGACAGGGGGCTGAGAGATACGCAGTATTTT.

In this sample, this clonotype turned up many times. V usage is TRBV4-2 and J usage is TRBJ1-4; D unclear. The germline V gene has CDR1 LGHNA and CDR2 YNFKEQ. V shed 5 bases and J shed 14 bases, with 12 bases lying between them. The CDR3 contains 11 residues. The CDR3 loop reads CASSSEGPLFF. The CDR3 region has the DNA TGTGCCAGCAGCTCGGAAGGTCCCCTGTTTTTT.

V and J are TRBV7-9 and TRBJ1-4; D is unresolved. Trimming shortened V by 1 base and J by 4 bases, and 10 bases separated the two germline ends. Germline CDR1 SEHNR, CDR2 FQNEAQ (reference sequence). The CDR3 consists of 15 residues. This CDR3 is CASSLGQTGNEKLFF. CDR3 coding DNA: TGTGCCAGCAGCTTAGGGCAGACCGGTAATGAAAAACTGTTTTTT.

The CDR3 is CASSLVSGWYGYGYTF. As DNA, the CDR3 is TGTGCCAGCAGCTTAGTGTCCGGGTGGTACGGATATGGCTACACCTTC. The chain recombines TRBV7-2 with TRBJ1-2, with D unresolved. CDR3 length: 16 residues. V lost 1 base and J 5 bases, leaving 17 bases between the germline ends. CDR1 is SGHTA, CDR2 FQGNSA, per germline.

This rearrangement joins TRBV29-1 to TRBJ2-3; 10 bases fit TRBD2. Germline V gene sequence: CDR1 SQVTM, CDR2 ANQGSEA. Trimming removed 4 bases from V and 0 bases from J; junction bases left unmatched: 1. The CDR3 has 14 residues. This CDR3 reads CSVATSGSTDTQYF. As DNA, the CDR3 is TGCAGCGTTGCGACTAGCGGGAGCACAGATACGCAGTATTTT.

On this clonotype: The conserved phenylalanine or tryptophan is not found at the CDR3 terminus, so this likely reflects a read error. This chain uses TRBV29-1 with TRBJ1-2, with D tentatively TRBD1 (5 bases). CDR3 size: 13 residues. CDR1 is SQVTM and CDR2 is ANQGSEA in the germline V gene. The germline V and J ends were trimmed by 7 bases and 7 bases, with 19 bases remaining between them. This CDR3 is CSGGGREVTGYTL. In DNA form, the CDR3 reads TGCAGCGGGGGTGGCAGGGAAGTAACTGGCTACACCCTC.